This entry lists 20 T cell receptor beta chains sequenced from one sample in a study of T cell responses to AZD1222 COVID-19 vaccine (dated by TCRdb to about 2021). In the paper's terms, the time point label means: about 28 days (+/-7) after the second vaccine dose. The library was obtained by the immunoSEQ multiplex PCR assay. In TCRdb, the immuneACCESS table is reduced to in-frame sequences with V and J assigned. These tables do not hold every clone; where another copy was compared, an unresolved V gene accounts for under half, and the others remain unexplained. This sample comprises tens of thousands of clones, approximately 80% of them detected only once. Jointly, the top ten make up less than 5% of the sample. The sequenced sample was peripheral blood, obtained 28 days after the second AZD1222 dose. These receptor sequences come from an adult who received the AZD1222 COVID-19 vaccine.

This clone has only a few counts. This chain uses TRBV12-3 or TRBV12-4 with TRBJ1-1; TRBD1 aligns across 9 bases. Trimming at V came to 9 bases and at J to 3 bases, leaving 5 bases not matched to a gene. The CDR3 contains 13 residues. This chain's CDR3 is CASRTGADTEAFF. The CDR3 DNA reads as TGTGCCAGTAGGACAGGGGCGGACACTGAAGCTTTCTTT.

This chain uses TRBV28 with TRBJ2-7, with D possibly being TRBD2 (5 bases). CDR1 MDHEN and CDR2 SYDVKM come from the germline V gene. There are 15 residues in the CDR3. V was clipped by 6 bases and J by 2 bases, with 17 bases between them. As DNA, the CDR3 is TGTGCCAGCAGCCCCGGAGGCGGGCCAACCTACGAGCAGTACTTC. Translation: CASSPGGGPTYEQYF.

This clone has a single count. CDR3 sequence: CASRPTGVGELFF. Written as DNA, the CDR3 is TGCGCCAGCAGACCCACAGGGGTCGGGGAGCTGTTTTTT. The chain has TRBV10-1 and TRBJ2-2; TRBD1 aligns across 7 bases. CDR1 and CDR2 from the germline V gene are WNHNN and SYGVQD (reference sequence). CDR3 size: 13 residues. V lost 6 bases to trimming and J lost 7 bases; unmatched junction nucleotides: 5.

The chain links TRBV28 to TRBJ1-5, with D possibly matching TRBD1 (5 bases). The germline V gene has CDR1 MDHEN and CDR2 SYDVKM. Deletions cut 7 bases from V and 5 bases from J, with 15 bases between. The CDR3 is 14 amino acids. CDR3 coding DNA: TGTGCCAGCAATTTGGCAGGGAGACATCAGCCCCAGCATTTT. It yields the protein CASNLAGRHQPQHF.

Here the CDR3 DNA reads TGTGCCAGCAGCCGAGAGGACGGGAACACTGAAGCTTTCTTT. Translated: CASSREDGNTEAFF. The rearrangement links TRBV3-1 (or the pseudogene TRBV3-2) to TRBJ1-1, with D unresolved. The CDR3 consists of 14 residues. Germline V gene lookup returns CDR1 LGHDT and CDR2 YNNKEL (reference sequence). V shed 4 bases and J shed 1 base, with 10 bases lying between them.

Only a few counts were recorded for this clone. CDR3 nucleotides: TGTGCCATCAAGGACAGGGTCGACACCGGGGAGCTGTTTTTT. It yields the protein CAIKDRVDTGELFF. This sequence joins TRBV28 and TRBJ2-2; 8 nucleotides match TRBD1. The ends lost 10 bases at V and 3 bases at J; junction bases unmatched: 7. Germline V CDR1 and CDR2: MDHEN, SYDVKM. The CDR3 has 14 amino acids.

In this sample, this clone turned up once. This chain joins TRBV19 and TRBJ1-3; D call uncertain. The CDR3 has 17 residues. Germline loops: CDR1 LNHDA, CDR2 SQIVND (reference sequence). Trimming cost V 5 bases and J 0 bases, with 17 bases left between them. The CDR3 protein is CASSSWARQISGNTIYF. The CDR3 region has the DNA TGTGCCAGTAGTTCCTGGGCCCGGCAGATCTCTGGAAACACCATATATTTT.

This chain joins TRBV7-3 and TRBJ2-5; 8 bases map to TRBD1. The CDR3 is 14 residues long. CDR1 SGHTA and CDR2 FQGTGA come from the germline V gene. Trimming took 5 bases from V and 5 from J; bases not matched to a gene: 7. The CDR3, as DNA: TGTGCCAGCAGCCGACAGGGGTCGGGGGAGACCCAGTACTTC. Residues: CASSRQGSGETQYF.

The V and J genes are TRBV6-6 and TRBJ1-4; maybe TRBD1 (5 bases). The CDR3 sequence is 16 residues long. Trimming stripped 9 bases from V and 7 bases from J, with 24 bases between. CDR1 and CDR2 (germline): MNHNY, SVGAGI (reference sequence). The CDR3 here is CASSNGARSMSEKLFF. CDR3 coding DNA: TGTGCCAGTTCCAACGGGGCTAGGTCGATGAGTGAAAAACTGTTTTTT.

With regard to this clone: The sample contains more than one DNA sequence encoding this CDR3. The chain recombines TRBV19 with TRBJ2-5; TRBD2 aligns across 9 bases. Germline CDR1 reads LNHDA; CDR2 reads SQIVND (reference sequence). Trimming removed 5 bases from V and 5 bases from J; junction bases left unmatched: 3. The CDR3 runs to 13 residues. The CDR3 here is CASSFGLAETQYF. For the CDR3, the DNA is TGTGCCAGTAGTTTCGGACTAGCGGAGACCCAGTACTTC.

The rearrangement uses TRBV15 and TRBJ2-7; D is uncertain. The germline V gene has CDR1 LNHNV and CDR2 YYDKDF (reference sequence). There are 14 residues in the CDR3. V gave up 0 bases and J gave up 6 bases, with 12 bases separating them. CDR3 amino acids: CATSRDLTPGEQYF. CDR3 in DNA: TGTGCCACCAGCAGAGATTTAACTCCCGGCGAGCAGTACTTC.

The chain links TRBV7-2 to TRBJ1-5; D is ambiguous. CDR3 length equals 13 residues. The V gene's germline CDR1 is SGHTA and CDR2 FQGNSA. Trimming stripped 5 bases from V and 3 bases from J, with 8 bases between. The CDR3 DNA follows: TGTGCCAGCAGCCTCCAAGCCAATCAGCCCCAGCATTTT. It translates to CASSLQANQPQHF.

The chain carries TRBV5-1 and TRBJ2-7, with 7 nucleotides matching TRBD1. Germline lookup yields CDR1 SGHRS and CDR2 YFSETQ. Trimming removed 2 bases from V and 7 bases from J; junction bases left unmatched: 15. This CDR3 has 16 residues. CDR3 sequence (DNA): TGCGCCAGCAGCTTTCAGTCGACAGGGATGAGTCGAGAGCAGTACTTC. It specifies CASSFQSTGMSREQYF.

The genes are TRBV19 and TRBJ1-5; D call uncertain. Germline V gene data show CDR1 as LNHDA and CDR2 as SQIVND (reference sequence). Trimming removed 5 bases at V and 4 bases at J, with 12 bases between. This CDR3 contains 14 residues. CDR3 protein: CASSDVQENQPQHF. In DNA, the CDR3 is TGTGCCAGTAGTGATGTCCAGGAGAATCAGCCCCAGCATTTT.

The CDR3 reads CASSQVISGGPGQETQYF. The CDR3 DNA reads as TGTGCCAGCAGCCAAGTGATTAGCGGGGGGCCCGGCCAAGAGACCCAGTACTTC. The chain links TRBV4-2 to TRBJ2-5; 10 bases line up with TRBD2. This CDR3 has 18 amino acids. V was clipped by 1 base and J by 1 base; unmatched bases: 9. In germline, CDR1 is LGHNA, CDR2 YNFKEQ.

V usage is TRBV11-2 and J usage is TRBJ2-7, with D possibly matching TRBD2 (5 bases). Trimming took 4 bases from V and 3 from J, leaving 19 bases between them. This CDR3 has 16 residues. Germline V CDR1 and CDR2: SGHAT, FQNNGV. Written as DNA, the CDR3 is TGTGCCAGCAGCTCGACCGGGAAGGCTACTAACTACGAGCAGTACTTC. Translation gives CASSSTGKATNYEQYF.

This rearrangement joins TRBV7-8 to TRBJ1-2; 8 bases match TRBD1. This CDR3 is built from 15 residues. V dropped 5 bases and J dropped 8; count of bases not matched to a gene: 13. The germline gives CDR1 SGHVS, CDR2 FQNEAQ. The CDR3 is CASSPRQGLGRGYTF. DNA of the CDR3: TGTGCCAGCAGCCCGCGACAGGGGTTGGGTCGGGGCTACACCTTC.

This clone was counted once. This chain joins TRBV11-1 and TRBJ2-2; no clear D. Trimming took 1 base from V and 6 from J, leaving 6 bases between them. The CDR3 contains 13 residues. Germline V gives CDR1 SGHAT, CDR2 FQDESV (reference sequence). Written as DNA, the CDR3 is TGTGCCAGCAGCTTAGTTGAGGCCGGGGAGCTGTTTTTT. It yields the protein CASSLVEAGELFF.

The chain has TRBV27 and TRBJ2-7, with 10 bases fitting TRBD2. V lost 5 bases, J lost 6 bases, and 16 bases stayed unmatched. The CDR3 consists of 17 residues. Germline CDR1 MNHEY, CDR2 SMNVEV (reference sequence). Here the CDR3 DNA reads TGTGCCAGCAGTCCCGGGGTAGCGGGAGGCATCGGAACCGAGCAGTACTTC. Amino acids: CASSPGVAGGIGTEQYF.

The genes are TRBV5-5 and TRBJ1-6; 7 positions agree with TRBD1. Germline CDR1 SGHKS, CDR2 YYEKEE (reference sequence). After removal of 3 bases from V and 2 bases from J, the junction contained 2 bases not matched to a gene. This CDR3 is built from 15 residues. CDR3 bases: TGTGCCAGCAGCTGGGACAGCACCTATAATTCACCCCTCCACTTT. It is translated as CASSWDSTYNSPLHF. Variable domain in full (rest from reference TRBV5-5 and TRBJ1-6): DAGVTQSPTHLIKTRGQQVTLRCSPISGHKSVSWYQQVLGQGPQFIFQYYEKEERGRGNFPDRFSARQFPNYSSELNVNALLLGDSALYLCASSWDSTYNSPLHFGNGTRLTVT.